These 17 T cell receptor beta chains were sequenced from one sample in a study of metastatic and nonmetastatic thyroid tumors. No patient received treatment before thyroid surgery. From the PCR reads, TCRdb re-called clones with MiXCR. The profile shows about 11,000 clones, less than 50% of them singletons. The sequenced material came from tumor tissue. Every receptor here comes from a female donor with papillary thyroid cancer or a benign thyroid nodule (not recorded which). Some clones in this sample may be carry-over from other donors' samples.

The CDR3 protein is CASSDSECEQYF. The DNA for the CDR3 is TGTGCCAGCAGTGACTCCGAGTGCGAGCAGTACTTC. The chain carries TRBV6-4 and TRBJ2-7, with D uncertain. V lost 0 bases, J lost 6 bases, and 6 bases lay in between. The CDR3 extends over 12 amino acids. Germline CDR1 and CDR2: MRHNA and SNTAGT.

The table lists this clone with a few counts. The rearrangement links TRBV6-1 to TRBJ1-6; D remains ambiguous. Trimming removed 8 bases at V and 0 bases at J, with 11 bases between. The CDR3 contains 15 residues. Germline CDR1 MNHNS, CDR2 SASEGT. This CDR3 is CASGQLSSYNSPLHF. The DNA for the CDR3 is TGTGCCAGCGGGCAACTCAGCTCCTATAATTCACCCCTCCACTTT.

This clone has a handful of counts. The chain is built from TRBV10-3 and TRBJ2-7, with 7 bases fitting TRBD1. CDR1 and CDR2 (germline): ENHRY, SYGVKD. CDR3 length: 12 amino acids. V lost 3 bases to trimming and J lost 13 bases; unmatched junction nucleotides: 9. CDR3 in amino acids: CAISEDRVGCYF. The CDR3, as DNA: TGTGCCATCAGTGAAGACAGGGTAGGGTGCTACTTC.

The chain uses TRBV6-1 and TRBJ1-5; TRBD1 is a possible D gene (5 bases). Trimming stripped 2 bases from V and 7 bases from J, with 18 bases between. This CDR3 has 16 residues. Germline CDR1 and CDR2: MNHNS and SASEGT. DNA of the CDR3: TGTGCCAGCAGTGAAAGGATCGGGCAGGGCGGGCAGCCCCAGCATTTT. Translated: CASSERIGQGGQPQHF.

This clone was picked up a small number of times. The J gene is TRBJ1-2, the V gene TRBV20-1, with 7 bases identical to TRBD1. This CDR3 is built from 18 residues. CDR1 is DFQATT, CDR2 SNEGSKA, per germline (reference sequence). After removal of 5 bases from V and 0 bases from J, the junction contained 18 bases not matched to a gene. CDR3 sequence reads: CSAGKLDRTRVANYGYTF. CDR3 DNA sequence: TGCAGTGCTGGAAAGTTGGACAGGACTAGGGTCGCTAACTATGGCTACACCTTC.

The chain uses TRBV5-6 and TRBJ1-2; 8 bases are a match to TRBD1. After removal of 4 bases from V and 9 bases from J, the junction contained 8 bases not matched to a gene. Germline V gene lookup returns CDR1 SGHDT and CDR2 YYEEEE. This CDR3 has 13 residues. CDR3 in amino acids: CASSEGQAPRYTF. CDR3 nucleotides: TGTGCCAGCAGCGAGGGACAGGCTCCACGCTACACCTTC.

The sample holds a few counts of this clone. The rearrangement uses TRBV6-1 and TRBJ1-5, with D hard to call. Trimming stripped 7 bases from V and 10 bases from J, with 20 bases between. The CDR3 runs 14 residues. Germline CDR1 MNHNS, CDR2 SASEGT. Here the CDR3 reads CASTDLRQVDPQHF. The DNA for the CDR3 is TGTGCCAGCACTGACTTGAGGCAGGTCGACCCCCAGCATTTT.

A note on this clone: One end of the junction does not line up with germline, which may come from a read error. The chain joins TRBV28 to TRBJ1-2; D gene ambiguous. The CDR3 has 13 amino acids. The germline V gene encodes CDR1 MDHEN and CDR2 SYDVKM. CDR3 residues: CASSYTANYGLSF. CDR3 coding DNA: TGTGCCAGCAGCTATACTGCCAACTATGGCTTGTCCTTC.

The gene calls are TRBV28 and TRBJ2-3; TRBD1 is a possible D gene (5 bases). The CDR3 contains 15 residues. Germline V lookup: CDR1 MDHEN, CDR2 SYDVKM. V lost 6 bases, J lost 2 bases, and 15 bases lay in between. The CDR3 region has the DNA TGTGCCAGCAGAGCCAGGGCCCGGTTCACAGATACGCAGTATTTT. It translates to CASRARARFTDTQYF.

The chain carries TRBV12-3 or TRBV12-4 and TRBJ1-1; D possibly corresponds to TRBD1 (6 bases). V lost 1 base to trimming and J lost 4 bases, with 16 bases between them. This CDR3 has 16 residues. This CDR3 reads CASSLGLQGPATEAFF. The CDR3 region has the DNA TGTGCCAGCAGTTTAGGACTACAGGGACCTGCCACTGAAGCTTTCTTT.

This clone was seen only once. Written as DNA, the CDR3 is TGTGCCAGCAGCAAGGGACTAGCGGGAATGGGGGAGCAGTTCTTC. Protein: CASSKGLAGMGEQFF. The V and J genes are TRBV7-3 and TRBJ2-1; 13 positions agree with TRBD2. The CDR3 runs 15 residues. Germline V gene data show CDR1 as SGHTA and CDR2 as FQGTGA. Losses at the gene ends were 5 bases for V and 10 bases for J; bases not matched to a gene: 8.

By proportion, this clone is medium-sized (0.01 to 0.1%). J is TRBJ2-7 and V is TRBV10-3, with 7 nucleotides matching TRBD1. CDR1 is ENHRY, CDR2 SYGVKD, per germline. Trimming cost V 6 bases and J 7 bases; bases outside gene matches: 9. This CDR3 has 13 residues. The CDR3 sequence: CAISASTGVEQYF. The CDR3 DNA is TGTGCCATCAGCGCGAGCACAGGGGTAGAGCAGTACTTC.

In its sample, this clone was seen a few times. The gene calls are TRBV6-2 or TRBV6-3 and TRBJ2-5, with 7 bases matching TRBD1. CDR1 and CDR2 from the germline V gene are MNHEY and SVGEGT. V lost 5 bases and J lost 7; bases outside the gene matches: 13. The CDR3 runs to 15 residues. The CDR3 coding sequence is TGTGCCAGCAGTACACCGGGACAGCACGGCGGGACCCAGTACTTC. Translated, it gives CASSTPGQHGGTQYF.

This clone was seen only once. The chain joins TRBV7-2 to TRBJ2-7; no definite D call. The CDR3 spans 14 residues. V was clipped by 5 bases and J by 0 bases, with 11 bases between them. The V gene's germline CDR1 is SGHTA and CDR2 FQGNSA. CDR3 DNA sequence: TGTGCCAGCAGCCCTCTGCGGAACTCCTACGAGCAGTACTTC. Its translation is CASSPLRNSYEQYF. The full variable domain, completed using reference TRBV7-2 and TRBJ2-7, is GAGVSQSPSNKVTEKGKDVELRCDPISGHTALYWYRQSLGQGLEFLIYFQGNSAPDKSGLPSDRFSAERTGGSVSTLTIQRTQQEDSAVYLCASSPLRNSYEQYFGPGTRLTVT.

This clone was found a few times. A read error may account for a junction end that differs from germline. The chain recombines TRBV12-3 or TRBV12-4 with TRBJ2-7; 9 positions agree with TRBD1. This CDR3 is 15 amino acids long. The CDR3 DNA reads TGTGCCAGCAGCCCGACAGGGGGTCTTAGGGGGAAGCAGTACTTT. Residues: CASSPTGGLRGKQYF.

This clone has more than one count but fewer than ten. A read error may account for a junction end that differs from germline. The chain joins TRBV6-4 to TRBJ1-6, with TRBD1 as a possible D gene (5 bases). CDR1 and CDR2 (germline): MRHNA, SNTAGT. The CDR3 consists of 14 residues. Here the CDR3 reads CAIAPGGGNSPLHF. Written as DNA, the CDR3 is TGTGCCATCGCCCCAGGTGGGGGGAATTCGCCCCTCCACTTT.

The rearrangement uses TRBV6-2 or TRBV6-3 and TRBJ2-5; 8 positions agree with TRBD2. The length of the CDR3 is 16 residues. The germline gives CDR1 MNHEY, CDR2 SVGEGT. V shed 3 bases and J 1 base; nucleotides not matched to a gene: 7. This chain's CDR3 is CASSYKAGAPQETQYF. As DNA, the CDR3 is TGTGCCAGCAGTTATAAAGCGGGAGCACCCCAAGAGACCCAGTACTTC.